Listed below are T cell receptor beta chains from one sample, sequenced in a study of shared clonotypes between healthy human individuals. Profiling relied on immunoSEQ multiplex PCR, and the TCRdb table lists in-frame clones only, not all of them. The sample carries around 700,000 clones, about 78% recorded once. The specimen sequenced was memory CD4+ T cells sorted from blood. Receptors originate from a young woman in good health. Both conserved end residues are part of each CDR3. Rows give clone size only sometimes, using once, few, many, or a class for an expanded clone.

len,abundance,v_gene,CDR3aa
19,NA,TRBV4-1,CASSQETVTAPRGNTEAFF
14,NA,TRBV7-6,CASSLETAGNEQFF
15,NA,TRBV6-5,CASSQGFYSNQPQHF
15,many,TRBV28,CASSLAGARNQPQHF
15,NA,TRBV28,CASTSWGGLRATIYF
16,NA,TRBV28,CASSSTPRTKLNIQYF
17,few,TRBV7-2,CASSLASRGRSGYGYTF
14,NA,TRBV27,CASTRQGNTGELFF
13,NA,TRBV6-5,CASSYGPEREQYF
13,once,TRBV27,CARTGQGRDEQYF
14,NA,TRBV28,CATRRSASTDTQYF
17,few,TRBV11-2,CASSLRPWGAAVYEQYF
12,NA,TRBV28,CASSLVDTEAFF
14,NA,TRBV7-3,CASSFQANQETQYF
15,NA,TRBV2,CASSEGGAESYEQYF
16,NA,TRBV4-1,CASSQGIVGGLQPQHF
14,once,TRBV4-1,CASSRPGPEYEQYF
10,NA,TRBV29-1,CSVRDTEAFF
14,NA,TRBV9,CASSVGGGQETQYF
14,NA,TRBV2,CASSDQQSYNEQFF
15,NA,TRBV28,CASSLGSFSSYEQYF
12,NA,TRBV29-1,CSASFGSYEQYF
15,NA,TRBV28,CASSPGQGPTDTQYF
14,NA,TRBV5-1,CASSLGGDRYEQYF
15,NA,TRBV4-1,CASSRVRQGAFEQYF
15,NA,TRBV6-6,CASSWDSYSNQPQHF
15,NA,TRBV5-6,CASSLATKYTGELFF
15,few,TRBV6-1,CASRMDASKNEKLFF
14,NA,TRBV30,CAWSVRGSGSEQFF
14,NA,TRBV2,CASSTGGVYQPQHF
18,once,TRBV10-2,CASSPLAGGPPPQETQYF
11,NA,TRBV28,CASSFSRGQYF
14,NA,TRBV6-1,CASSAGSANQPQHF
13,NA,TRBV25-1,CASSETDRDEQYF
16,NA,TRBV5-1,CASSRTDYSAGNTIYF
15,NA,TRBV13,CASSLGGGHTDTQYF
12,NA,TRBV11-2,CASSLERDTQYF
14,NA,TRBV5-1,CASSLGTSGNTIYF
14,NA,TRBV25-1,CASSVRGSTDTQYF
14,once,TRBV7-2,CASSNAGYQETQYF
14,NA,TRBV29-1,CSAQGGAADEKLFF
17,NA,TRBV27,CASSLKGALAEAYEQYF
14,NA,TRBV7-3,CASSPGQGAVEQYF
16,few,TRBV6-5,CASSSTFAGVSEKLFF
14,NA,TRBV5-1,CASSQDFSNEKLFF
16,NA,TRBV29-1,CSVDGSGESSYNEQFF
13,NA,TRBV7-2,CASTPRNLETQYF
15,NA,TRBV11-3,CASSSSLEAQETQYF
17,NA,TRBV5-1,CASSYYRDRGKNSPLHF
16,NA,TRBV5-4,CASSLGQGANTGELFF
16,NA,TRBV19,CASSIGQAHSYNEQFF
14,NA,TRBV27,CASSGWTERETQYF
13,NA,TRBV15,CATTKGDSYEQYF
14,NA,TRBV11-2,CASSLRLATDTQYF
17,NA,TRBV14,CASSQGIDRAPRETQYF
13,NA,TRBV19,CASSTTRAETQYF
14,NA,TRBV7-9,CASSSDRKGWGLFF
13,NA,TRBV10-2,CASSAGTGGEQYF